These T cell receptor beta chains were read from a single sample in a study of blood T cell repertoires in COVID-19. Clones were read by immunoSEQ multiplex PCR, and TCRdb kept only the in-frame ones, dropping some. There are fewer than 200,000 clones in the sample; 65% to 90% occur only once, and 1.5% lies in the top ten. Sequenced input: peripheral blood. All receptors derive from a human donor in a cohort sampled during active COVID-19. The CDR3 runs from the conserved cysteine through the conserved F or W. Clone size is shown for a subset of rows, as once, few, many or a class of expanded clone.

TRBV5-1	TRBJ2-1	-	CASSLRLASWYNEQFF
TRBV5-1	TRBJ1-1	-	CASGLIQMNTEAFF
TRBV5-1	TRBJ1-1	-	CASSVDRGNTEAFF
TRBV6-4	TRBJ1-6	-	CASSDSQQGNSPLHF
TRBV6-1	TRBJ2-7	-	CASSEFSGSYEQYF
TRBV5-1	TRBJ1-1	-	CASSIQENTEAFF
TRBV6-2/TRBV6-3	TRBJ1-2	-	CASRPPTGGGYGYTF
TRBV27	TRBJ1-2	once	CASKEALNYGYTF
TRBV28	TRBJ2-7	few	CASAGTSGGIGEQYF
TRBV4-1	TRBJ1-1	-	CASSQGRDSMNTEAFF
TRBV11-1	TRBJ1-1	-	CASTRTGEGEAFF
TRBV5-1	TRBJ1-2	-	CASSLAQDNYGYTF
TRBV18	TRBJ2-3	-	CASSRGGTDTQYF
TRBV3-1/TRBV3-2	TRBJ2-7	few	CASSQESGAGYYEQYF
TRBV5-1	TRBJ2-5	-	CASSLAGGKETQYF
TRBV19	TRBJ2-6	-	CASSLPEGAGANVLTF
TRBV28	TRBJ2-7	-	CASSLDRVAPRQYF
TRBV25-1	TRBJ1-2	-	CASSESRGYTF
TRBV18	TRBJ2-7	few	CATASSQAVPYEQYF
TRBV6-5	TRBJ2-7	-	CASSETGLSEQYF
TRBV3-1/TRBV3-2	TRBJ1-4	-	CASSQDRTSLRGNEKLFF
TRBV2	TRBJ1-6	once	CAISGQGDLTPLHF
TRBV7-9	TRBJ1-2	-	CASSLSGPYGYTF
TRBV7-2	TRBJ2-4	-	CASSTHRGADKNIQYF